This TCR beta chain was found in a study of OX40 agonist ivuxolimab in advanced cancers. Background for the entire study: Ivuxolimab was a fully human IgG2 agonistic monoclonal antibody targeting the costimulatory receptor OX40 (CD134). Among the roughly 54 dose-escalation patients, around 19 had hepatocellular carcinoma, about 15 melanoma, 9 renal cell carcinoma and 9 head and neck cancer. Peripheral TCRbeta sequencing aimed to test whether ivuxolimab altered TCR sequence diversity and caused clonal T-cell expansion. Intravenous ivuxolimab was administered to patients every 2 weeks at six dose levels: 0.01, 0.1, 0.3, 1.5, 3 and 10 mg/kg. A male proportion of around 81% and a mean age of 60 years, ranging from about 20 to 85, were recorded for the dose-escalation cohort. The monotherapy dose-escalation portion (N of about 50 patients) of the phase I ivuxolimab trial is reported in the paper. Prior anti-PD-1, anti-PD-L1 or anti-CTLA-4 therapy was permitted, and 30% to 50% of dose-escalation patients had received checkpoint inhibitors. Partial responses occurred in three dose-escalation patients, of whom one had hepatocellular carcinoma and two had cutaneous melanoma. What the research found in general, with its limitations: Partial responders in the 0.1-3.0 mg/kg groups had among the lowest normalized peripheral clonal expansion, especially among CD8+ T cells. At doses of 0.1 to 3.0 mg/kg, clonal expansion of both CD4+ and CD8+ blood T cells was observed from baseline to week 6. Low levels of normalized T-cell clonal expansion were also shown by some nonresponding patients. Which antigens the clonally expanded peripheral T cells were specific for was not determined. After ivuxolimab, more expanded clones were found on average in CD8+ T cells than in CD4+ T cells.

About this clone: Its antigen is still unknown. One base away there is no much larger clone; base qualities are not given.

The trial excluded patients who had a history of autoimmune disease or were on systemic immunosuppression. In every dose cohort, peripheral blood was drawn for TCR sequencing at baseline, cycle 4 day 1, and cycle 7 day 1. Samples were obtained from an open-label, multicenter, first-in-human phase I dose-escalation trial of ivuxolimab. Adults with locally advanced or metastatic melanoma, renal cell, hepatocellular, or head and neck squamous cell carcinoma were enrolled in the trial. Before TCR sequencing, CD4+ and CD8+ T cells were separately sorted from peripheral blood. To sequence the TCRbeta CDR3 region, genomic DNA was isolated from the sorted cells. The immunoSEQ Assay was used to sequence the TCRbeta CDR3 regions. Sourced from immuneACCESS, this table was stored by TCRdb with only in-frame sequences that have V and J called. A share of the clones is absent; for the studies checked, an unresolved V gene accounts for under half, and the remainder has no known explanation. The sample table contains under 70,000 clones; only one count was recorded for around 90% of them. The leading ten clones occupy 0.62% of the sample.

The sample was CD4+ or CD8+ T cells sorted from blood, taken in a trial of the OX40 agonist ivuxolimab. The receptor was derived from an adult with an advanced solid tumor such as melanoma, head and neck, liver or kidney cancer.

The nucleotide sequence is TGTGCCAGCAGTGACGGACAAGGCTACTCCTACGAGCAGTACTTC. Its protein reads: CASSDGQGYSYEQYF. The rearrangement joined TRBV25-1 to TRBJ2-7, with a weak D call of TRBD1 (5 bases match). The junction shows trimming of 3 bases on V and 0 bases on J, plus 12 bases between the germline ends. The germline V gene supplies CDR1 MGHDK and CDR2 SYGVNS. The CDR3, from cysteine to phenylalanine, totals 15 residues. The only DNA kept is the CDR3, 45 bases in frame from the first base.